This T cell receptor beta chain was identified during a study of radiation and T cells in renal cell carcinoma. The study, taken as a whole, reports: Without pretreatment biopsies, baseline tumor clonotype presence was undetermined.

The CDR3 runs to 15 residues. Germline V lookup: CDR1 SGDLS, CDR2 YYNGEE. The V segment lost 5 bases and the J segment 4 bases; nucleotides outside the gene matches: 9. In the case of this clone: Its antigen is as yet unknown.

Documented time point: blood 2 weeks post-SBRT. As to treatment: 15 Gy SBRT to primary tumor, nephrectomy 4 weeks later. Radiation-treated patients gave blood at baseline, week 2 and week 4. The tumor was a clear cell renal cell carcinoma. Sequencing was performed with immunoSEQ multiplex PCR; in TCRdb, only in-frame clones are kept and a portion is missing. The data contain 150,000 to 180,000 clones, over 80% of them seen just once; the ten biggest clones take up roughly 13%. The sequence was obtained from a woman aged 45-65 years with renal cell carcinoma. This sequence joins TRBV9 and TRBJ2-1; 7 bases map to TRBD2. The input for sequencing was blood, taken from a patient whose treatment included radiotherapy and nephrectomy. CDR3: CASSVSGQDYNEQFF. The CDR3 coding sequence is TGTGCCAGCAGTGTTAGCGGGCAAGATTACAATGAGCAGTTCTTC.